Listed here are 19 T cell receptor beta chains from one sample, sequenced in a study of T cell clonality in common variable immunodeficiency. Data came from immunoSEQ multiplex PCR; TCRdb stores just in-frame clones and leaves some out. The record shows about 37,000 clones for this sample, with no singletons present. Specimen: peripheral blood mononuclear cells. These receptors were obtained from a person between 18 and 75 years old in good health.

Ten or more counts support this clone. The read finishes 3 residues shy of the CDR3 end, and the germline J gene is used to complete it. The V and J genes are TRBV18 and TRBJ2-1, with D maybe TRBD1 (5 bases). V was shortened by 2 bases and J by 1 base, with 12 bases between the two germline ends. This CDR3 is built from 16 residues. Germline assignment: CDR1 KGHSH and CDR2 LQKENI. CDR3 amino acids: CASSPRQGRSYNEQFF. The sequenced part of the CDR3 DNA is TGTGCCAGCTCACCAAGGCAGGGTAGATCCTACAATGAG.

There are many counts of this clone. The read gets to within 3 residues of the CDR3 end, and the germline J gene fills in the rest. The chain links TRBV28 to TRBJ2-7; D is unclear. The CDR3 extends over 15 amino acids. The germline V and J ends were trimmed by 5 bases and 4 bases, with 18 bases remaining between them. CDR1 is MDHEN, CDR2 SYDVKM, per germline. CDR3 DNA, as far as it was read: TGTGCCAGCAGTAGTTTATCTCGGGTCGGATACGAG. Translated, it gives CASSSLSRVGYE. The full CDR3 is CASSSLSRVGYEQYF.

In this sample, this clone turned up many times. Read coverage stops 3 residues before the CDR3 terminus; the germline J gene supplies the remainder. V is TRBV19 and J is TRBJ1-4; 9 bases line up with TRBD1. This CDR3 is built from 14 residues. Germline CDR1 LNHDA, CDR2 SQIVND (reference sequence). The junction had 4 bases not matched to a gene; V was cut back by 5 bases and J by 6 bases. The CDR3 sequence is CASSRTGEDEKLFF. Partial CDR3 DNA: TGTGCCAGTAGTCGGACAGGGGAAGATGAAAAA.

In this sample, this clone turned up many times. The read ends 3 residues shy of where the CDR3 ends; the end is completed using the germline J gene. The chain recombines TRBV19 with TRBJ2-5, with D perhaps matching TRBD2 (5 bases). Trimming took 8 bases from V and 5 from J, leaving 15 bases between them. In germline, CDR1 is LNHDA, CDR2 SQIVND (reference sequence). The CDR3 contains 13 residues. Incomplete CDR3 DNA: TGTGCCAGTGAAGGGCTCCGAGGGGAGACC. Translated, it gives CASEGLRGET. The full CDR3 sequence reads CASEGLRGETQYF. Looking up the rest from reference TRBV19 and TRBJ2-5 gives the full variable domain: DGGITQSPKYLFRKEGQNVTLSCEQNLNHDAMYWYRQDPGQGLRLIYYSQIVNDFQKGDIAEGYSVSREKKESFPLTVTSAQKNPTAFYLCASEGLRGETQYFGPGTRLLVL.

This clone was seen ten or more times. The missing CDR3 end, 3 residues past where the read stops, is filled in from the germline J gene. V is TRBV2 and J is TRBJ1-3; 7 positions agree with TRBD1. The V gene end was trimmed by 4 bases and the J gene end by 4 bases; junction bases not matched to a gene: 4. The CDR3 consists of 14 residues. Germline V gene sequence: CDR1 SNHLY, CDR2 FYNNEI. This CDR3 is CASSGQGSGNTIYF. The CDR3 bases that were read are TGTGCCAGCAGTGGACAGGGAAGCGGAAACACC.

This clone has ten or more counts. The CDR3 goes on 3 residues after the read ends, and that part is filled in from the germline J gene. The gene calls are TRBV4-2 and TRBJ2-7, with D maybe TRBD1 (6 bases). The V end lost 1 base, the J end lost 2 bases, and 12 bases lay between the germline ends. Germline V CDR1 and CDR2: LGHNA, YNFKEQ. This CDR3 has 15 residues. CDR3 DNA, as far as it was read: TGTGCCAGCAGCCAAGTAGAAAACAGGGCCTACGAG. Amino acid sequence: CASSQVENRAYE. In full, the CDR3 reads CASSQVENRAYEQYF.

This clone was seen at least ten times. The missing CDR3 end, 3 residues past where the read stops, is filled in from the germline J gene. The chain links TRBV19 to TRBJ2-1, with D perhaps TRBD2 (5 bases). The CDR3 contains 16 residues. The ends were cut back, 6 bases at V and 2 bases at J, with 17 bases in the middle. Per the germline V gene, CDR1 is LNHDA and CDR2 is SQIVND (reference sequence). The CDR3 is CASRDRRSGTYNEQFF. The part of the CDR3 DNA that was read is TGTGCCAGTAGGGACCGACGGAGCGGCACCTACAATGAG.

This clone has at least ten counts. Read sequence stops 3 residues before the CDR3 end, and the germline J gene provides the missing end. This chain uses TRBV30 with TRBJ1-2, with D possibly being TRBD1 (5 bases). Germline CDR1 and CDR2: GTSNPN and SVGIG (reference sequence). CDR3 length: 11 residues. The CDR3 DNA, read in part, is TGTGCCTGGAGTACCTCAGGGGGC. Its translation is CAWSTSGG. The CDR3 reads in full as CAWSTSGGYTF. Full variable domain (remainder filled in from reference TRBV30 and TRBJ1-2): SQTIHQWPATLVQPVGSPLSLECTVEGTSNPNLYWYRQAAGRGLQLLFYSVGIGQISSEVPQNLSASRPQDRQFILSSKKLLLSDSGFYLCAWSTSGGYTFGSGTRLTVV.

This clone was recorded many times. The sequence runs out 3 residues before the end of the CDR3; the remainder is reconstructed from the germline J gene. V gene TRBV18 combines with J gene TRBJ2-5; D is possibly TRBD2 (5 bases). Germline V gene sequence: CDR1 KGHSH, CDR2 LQKENI. Trimming took 4 bases from V and 5 from J, leaving 8 bases between them. This CDR3 comprises 12 residues. CDR3 sequence reads: CASSRRRETQYF. The sequenced CDR3 bases are TGTGCCAGCTCACGGCGGAGGGAGACC.

This clone was detected ten times or more. The DNA ends 3 residues before the CDR3 does, and the rest of the CDR3 is filled in from the germline J gene. The V gene is TRBV5-1, the J gene TRBJ2-1; 9 positions agree with TRBD2. The germline gives CDR1 SGHRS, CDR2 YFSETQ. The CDR3 extends over 16 amino acids. V shed 4 bases, J shed 7 bases, and the junction held 12 bases outside the gene matches. The chain's CDR3 is CASSPIAGASFNEQFF. CDR3 DNA (partial): TGCGCCAGCAGCCCCATAGCGGGAGCAAGCTTTAATGAG. Full variable domain (rest looked up from reference TRBV5-1 and TRBJ2-1): KAGVTQTPRYLIKTRGQQVTLSCSPISGHRSVSWYQQTPGQGLQFLFEYFSETQRNKGNFPGRFSGRQFSNSRSEMNVSTLELGDSALYLCASSPIAGASFNEQFFGPGTRLTVL.

The table lists this clone with a few counts. With the read ending 3 residues before the CDR3 end, the germline J gene is used to fill in that end. The chain employs TRBV2 and TRBJ1-5; 7 nucleotides align to TRBD1. The CDR3 spans 14 residues. Germline V CDR1 and CDR2: SNHLY, FYNNEI. Losses at the gene ends were 5 bases for V and 3 bases for J; bases not matched to a gene: 4. The DNA read from the CDR3 is TGTGCCAGCAGTCGGGGACAGCCCAATCAGCCC. Protein: CASSRGQPNQP. The CDR3 reads in full as CASSRGQPNQPQHF.

This clone was observed at least ten times. CDR3 amino acids: CASSPGGDRRSYGYTF. The sequenced part of the CDR3 DNA is TGTGCCAGCAGTCCCGGTGGCGACAGGAGGTCCTATGGC. This chain connects TRBV12-3 or TRBV12-4 to TRBJ1-2; D perhaps matches TRBD1 (6 bases). From the germline J gene comes the end of the CDR3, since the read stops 3 residues before it. V shed 5 bases and J shed 4 bases, with 20 bases lying between them. The CDR3 runs to 16 residues.

This clone showed up many times. The sequence runs out 3 residues before the end of the CDR3; the remainder is reconstructed from the germline J gene. The V call is TRBV5-4, the J call TRBJ1-2, with D hard to call. CDR3 length: 14 residues. Germline V gene data show CDR1 as SGHNT and CDR2 as YYREEE (reference sequence). V lost 0 bases and J lost 2, with 8 bases in between. The part of the CDR3 DNA that was read is TGTGCCAGCAGCTTGGAAGGCGGAAACTATGGC. Translating it yields CASSLEGGNYG. The whole CDR3 protein reads CASSLEGGNYGYTF.

This clone was observed at least ten times. CDR3 bases read: TGTGCCAGCAGTGGGACTACACTAAGCACAGATACG. This sequence encodes CASSGTTLSTDT. From start to end, the CDR3 is CASSGTTLSTDTQYF. This chain links TRBV6-1 with TRBJ2-3; TRBD2 might be the D (6 bases). The CDR3 end lies 3 residues beyond the end of the read and is filled in from the germline J gene. CDR3 size: 15 residues. Germline V gene data show CDR1 as MNHNS and CDR2 as SASEGT. V lost 4 bases, J lost 0 bases, and 11 bases lay in between.

In this sample, this clone turned up many times. The read terminates 3 residues ahead of where the CDR3 ends, so the germline J gene completes it. This chain connects TRBV23-1 to TRBJ1-1; D gene ambiguous. TRBV23-1 is filed as an ORF, its function uncertain. V lost 9 bases, J lost 0 bases, and 20 bases lay in between. The CDR3 contains 16 residues. The CDR3 bases that were read are TGCGCCAGACCTTACGTAGAGGAGCGGATGAACACTGAA. Its translation is CARPYVEERMNTE. The CDR3 in its entirety is CARPYVEERMNTEAFF.

The sample holds many counts of this clone. The read is 3 residues too short to cover the CDR3 end, so that end is filled in from the germline J gene. The chain employs TRBV20-1 and TRBJ2-3; 8 positions match TRBD2. With 6 bases clipped from V and 1 base from J, the junction kept 6 bases outside the gene matches. CDR1 DFQATT and CDR2 SNEGSKA come from the germline V gene (reference sequence). This CDR3 is built from 14 residues. CDR3 in amino acids: CSATATSGTDTQYF. The part of the CDR3 DNA that was read is TGCAGTGCAACCGCGACTAGCGGCACAGATACG.

This clone was detected many times. The CDR3 end lies 3 residues beyond the end of the read and is filled in from the germline J gene. The V and J genes are TRBV19 and TRBJ2-5; no clear D. Germline V CDR1 and CDR2: LNHDA, SQIVND (reference sequence). The CDR3 sequence is 13 residues long. The V end was cut by 6 bases, the J end by 2 bases, with 10 bases between. The DNA read from the CDR3 is TGTGCCAGTAGCCTCAGGATTCAAGAGACC. This gives the protein CASSLRIQET. The full CDR3 protein is CASSLRIQETQYF.

This clone showed up many times. Read sequence stops 3 residues before the CDR3 end, and the germline J gene provides the missing end. The rearrangement links TRBV19 to TRBJ2-5, with TRBD1 matching over 8 bases. Germline assignment: CDR1 LNHDA and CDR2 SQIVND (reference sequence). The CDR3 runs to 15 residues. Trimming cost V 5 bases and J 3 bases; bases outside gene matches: 8. CDR3 sequence: CASSPSAGGKETQYF. The sequenced CDR3 bases are TGTGCCAGTAGTCCTTCGGCAGGGGGCAAAGAGACC.

In this sample, this clone turned up many times. The CDR3 end lies 3 residues beyond the end of the read and is filled in from the germline J gene. V is TRBV12-3 or TRBV12-4 and J is TRBJ2-5; 7 bases agree with TRBD1. With 5 bases clipped from V and 4 bases from J, the junction kept 7 bases outside the gene matches. The CDR3 contains 14 residues. The CDR3 bases that were read are TGTGCCAGCAGTCCCACAGGGGCTCGAGAGACC. Its translation is CASSPTGARET. From start to end, the CDR3 is CASSPTGARETQYF.